This T cell receptor beta chain was sequenced for a study of STAT5B mutations in CD4+ large granular lymphocyte leukemia (dated by TCRdb to the early 2020s). About the full investigation: Among the healthy controls, the CDR3 'QG' motif was associated with a particular HLA allele. The TCRbeta repertoires of CD4+ T-cell large granular lymphocyte leukemia patients were compared with the TCRbeta repertoires of healthy blood donors. The purity of purified fractions was confirmed by flow cytometry on FACSCanto II or FACSVerse to exceed 95% among lymphocytes. What the authors observed across the whole study: Compared with healthy CD4+ repertoires, CD4-sorted patient repertoires appeared more clonal, and this difference remained even after the putative leukemic clones were removed. Data were not HLA-matched; higher clonality in CD4+ versus CD8+ T-LGLL could reflect the relatively small sample size. Each patient's main leukemic clonotypes were private, but roughly a quarter of these clonotypes showed up at low frequency in the non-leukemic repertoires of other patients.

Points on this clone: Its specific antigen is unknown. Base qualities were left out, and no much larger clone turns up one base away.

TCRbeta rearrangements were sequenced from genomic DNA using the immunoSEQ assay at survey resolution. Under the source paper's analysis protocol: In the TCR sequencing data, the lowest productive clonotype frequency that could be detected was 2.59 x 10-5. Analyses included only productive TCRbeta rearrangements, meaning complete and in-frame sequences. Simpson clonality, calculated in the immunoSEQ Analyzer version 3.0, was used as the measure of sample clonality. Based on frequency, clones were grouped as very rare, small, medium, large (1-20%) or hyperexpanded (>20%). Generation probabilities were estimated with OLGA 1.2.3, V-gene circos plots were made with VDJtools, specificities were looked up in VDJdb, and CDR3 motifs were identified with GLIPH. In its TCRdb copy, this immuneACCESS table keeps in-frame sequences only and misses some clones. Where compared with another copy, unresolved V genes explain less than half of these, and the others have no known cause. The D gene and trimming were derived from the DNA, and the V and J assignments and clone size from that table. Within this sample are some 51,000 clones, with roughly four fifths of them counted one time only. Jointly, the top ten make up about 0.33% of the sample.

The healthy control group was made up of roughly 39 blood donors, and the Finnish Red Cross blood service supplied their buffy coats. All TCR-sequenced material derived from peripheral blood: patient blood samples and healthy donor buffy coats. Peripheral blood mononuclear cells were isolated by Ficoll-Hypaque gradient centrifugation. CD4+ cells were magnetically purified from the buffy coats of healthy controls. The Gentra Puregene Cell and Tissue kit was used for genomic DNA extraction, and quantification was performed on a Qubit 2.0 fluorometer. This clonotype was obtained from a human donor in good health. Material for sequencing was CD4+ T cells from blood buffy coats.

The DNA reads TGTGCCAGCAGCCCGGACACAGATACGCAGTATTTT. It specifies CASSPDTDTQYF. The chain is assembled from TRBV7-6 and TRBJ2-3; the D gene assignment is ambiguous. Including cysteine and phenylalanine, the CDR3 has 12 amino acids. Of all the DNA, just the CDR3 is kept, 36 bases in frame from base 1. V sheds 5 bases and J sheds 2 bases, leaving 5 bases between their ends. CDR1 SGHVS and CDR2 FNYEAQ are derived from the germline V gene.